The entry that follows covers one TCR beta chain sequence. Its antigen remains unknown. Trimming took 9 bases from V and 2 from J, leaving 12 bases between them. Germline V lookup: CDR1 SGHDT, CDR2 YYEEEE. The CDR3 totals 13 residues. The data were obtained in a study of STAT3 mutations in large granular lymphocyte leukemia. Turning to the study itself: Canonical activating STAT3 mutations were detected in roughly half of the longitudinally sequenced T-LGLL patients.

General study findings and limits: Samples missed the first appearance of the clone. In T-cell large granular lymphocyte leukemia, about half of patients showed multiple immunodominant subclonotypes. Treatment regimens differed across patients between samplings.

Profiling relied on immunoSEQ multiplex PCR, and the TCRdb table lists in-frame clones only, not all of them. The data show thousands of clones, with around 42% seen just once and around 84% held by the top ten. V is TRBV5-6 and J is TRBJ2-1; D assignment may be TRBD1 or TRBD2 (5 bases each). This receptor was identified in a man aged 55-75 years with T-cell large granular lymphocyte leukemia. Some clones in this sample may be carry-over from other donors' samples. The sequenced material came from peripheral blood mononuclear cells. The CDR3 DNA is TGTGCCACCGAGGGGCCTCCCTACAATGAGCAGTTCTTC. Amino acid sequence: CATEGPPYNEQFF. The full variable domain, its missing parts supplied by reference TRBV5-6 and TRBJ2-1, is DAGVTQSPTHLIKTRGQQVTLRCSPKSGHDTVSWYQQALGQGPQFIFQYYEEEERQRGNFPDRFSGHQFPNYSSELNVNALLLGDSALYLCATEGPPYNEQFFGPGTRLTVL.